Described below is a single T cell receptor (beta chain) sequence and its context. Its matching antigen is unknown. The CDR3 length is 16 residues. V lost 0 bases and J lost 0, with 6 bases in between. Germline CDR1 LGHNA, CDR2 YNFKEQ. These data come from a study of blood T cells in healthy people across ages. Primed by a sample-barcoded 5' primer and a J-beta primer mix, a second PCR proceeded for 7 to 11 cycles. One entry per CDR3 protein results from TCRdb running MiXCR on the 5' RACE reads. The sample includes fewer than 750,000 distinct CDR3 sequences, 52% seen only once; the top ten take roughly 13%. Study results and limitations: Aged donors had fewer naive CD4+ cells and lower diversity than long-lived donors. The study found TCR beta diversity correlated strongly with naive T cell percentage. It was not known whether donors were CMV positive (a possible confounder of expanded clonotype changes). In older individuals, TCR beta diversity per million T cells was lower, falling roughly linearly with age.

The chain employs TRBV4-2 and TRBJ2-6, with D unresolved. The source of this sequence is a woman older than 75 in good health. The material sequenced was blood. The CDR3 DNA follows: TGTGCCAGCAGCCAAGATCCGCACTCTGGGGCCAACGTCCTGACTTTC. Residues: CASSQDPHSGANVLTF.